This section outlines one T cell receptor beta chain sequence together with its context. Its antigen is unknown. Built from TCR beta cDNA, the libraries had unique molecular identifiers in them. Once roughly 0.85 to 11 million T cells were used, hundreds of thousands of cDNA molecules resulted. MiXCR, applied by TCRdb to the PCR reads, yields one record per CDR3 protein. The table lists more than 450,000 distinct CDR3 sequences, around a third of them singletons. This sample was included in a study of post-analysis software for immune sequencing data. Study information: Several disease courses (relapsing-remitting, secondary progressive and progressive-relapsing) of multiple sclerosis were included. Overall study results and limits: Patients showed TRBV5-6, TRBV5-1 and TRBV20-1 among about five TRBV segments more frequent than in controls. Significantly decreased normalized Chao1 diversity was recorded for multiple sclerosis patients relative to controls.

The CDR3 is 16 amino acids. V lost 1 base, J lost 1 base, and 11 bases lay in between. V and J are TRBV12-3 or TRBV12-4 and TRBJ1-5, with D unresolved. Sequencing used blood. The TCR comes from a girl between 2 and 17 years old with multiple sclerosis. The CDR3 is CASSLGPDGSNQPQHF. DNA for the CDR3: TGTGCCAGCAGTTTAGGACCCGACGGAAGCAATCAGCCCCAGCATTTT.